This entry describes one TCR beta chain. The antigen remains unidentified. The source of the sample is a study of cytomegalovirus exposure and HLA in healthy donors. The study's findings and limits: In a later analysis, HLA-associated beta chains showed higher expansion and lower generation probabilities than comparable chains. Follow-up analysis found HLA locus-dependent TCR association rates, highest for DRB1 and lowest for HLA-C. Among the sequence variants, a highly shared cluster was likely an artifact of sequencing.

13 Jbeta primers and 60 Vbeta primers were used for the PCR. Data came from immunoSEQ multiplex PCR; TCRdb stores just in-frame clones and leaves some out. Among around 280,000 clones listed, about 90% were seen once. This CDR3 spans 16 amino acids. Germline CDR1 SGHVS, CDR2 FQNEAQ. V gave up 0 bases and J gave up 3 bases; unmatched junction bases: 6. V usage is TRBV7-8 and J usage is TRBJ2-7; 9 nucleotides align to TRBD1. The sequence came from a woman aged 18-29 years in good health and CMV-seronegative. Source material: PBMCs. The CDR3 loop reads CASSLAPGQGSYEQYF. The CDR3, as DNA: TGTGCCAGCAGCTTAGCCCCCGGACAGGGGAGCTACGAGCAGTACTTC.